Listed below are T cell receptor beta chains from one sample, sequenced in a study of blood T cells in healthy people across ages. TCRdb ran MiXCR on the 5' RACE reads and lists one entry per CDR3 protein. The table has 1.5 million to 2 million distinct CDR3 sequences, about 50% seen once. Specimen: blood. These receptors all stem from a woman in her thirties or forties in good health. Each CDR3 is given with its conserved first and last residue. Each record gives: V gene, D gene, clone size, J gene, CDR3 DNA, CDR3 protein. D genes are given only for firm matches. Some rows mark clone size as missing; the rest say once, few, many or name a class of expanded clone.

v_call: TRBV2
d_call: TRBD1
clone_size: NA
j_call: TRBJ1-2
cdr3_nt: TGTGCCAGCACCGTCACAATATCCTCGTTCGACAGGGGCGACTATGGCTACACCTTC
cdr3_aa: CASTVTISSFDRGDYGYTF

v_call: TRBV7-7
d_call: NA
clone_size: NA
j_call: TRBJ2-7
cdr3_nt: TGTGCTAGCAGCTTAGGCCCAGGCTCAGCCTACGAGCAGTACTTC
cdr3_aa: CASSLGPGSAYEQYF

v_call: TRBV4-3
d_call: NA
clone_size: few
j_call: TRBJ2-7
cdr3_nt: TGCGCCAGCAGCCGGCACAGGAATTCCTACGAGCAGTACTTC
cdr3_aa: CASSRHRNSYEQYF

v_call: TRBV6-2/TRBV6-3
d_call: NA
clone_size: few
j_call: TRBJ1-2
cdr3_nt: TGTGCCAGCAGTTACCCTGGCTACACCTTC
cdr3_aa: CASSYPGYTF

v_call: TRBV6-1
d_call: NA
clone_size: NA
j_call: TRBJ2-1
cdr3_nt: TGTGCCAGCAGGGGGCAGGGGCAATCCTACAATGAGCAGTTCTTC
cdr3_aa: CASRGQGQSYNEQFF

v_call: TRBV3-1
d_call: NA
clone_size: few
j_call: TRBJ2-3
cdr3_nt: TGTGCCAGCAGCCGTGGAAGGGCGTGGGGCACAGATACGCAGTATTTT
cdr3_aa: CASSRGRAWGTDTQYF

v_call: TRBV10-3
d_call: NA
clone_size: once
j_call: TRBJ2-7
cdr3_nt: TGTGCCATCAGTGAGTCGGGGCAGGGTGTTTACGAGCAGTACTTC
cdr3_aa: CAISESGQGVYEQYF

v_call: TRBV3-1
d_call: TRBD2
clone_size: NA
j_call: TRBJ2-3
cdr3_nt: TGTGCCAGCAAAAGGCGGGGGGGCATCACAGATACGCAGTATTTT
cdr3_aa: CASKRRGGITDTQYF

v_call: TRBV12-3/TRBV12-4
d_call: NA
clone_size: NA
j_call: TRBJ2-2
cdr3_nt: TGTGCCATCAAGAAGACAGGCCCCGGGGAGCTGTTTTTT
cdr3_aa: CAIKKTGPGELFF

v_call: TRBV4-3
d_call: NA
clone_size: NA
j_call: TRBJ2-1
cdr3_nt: TGCGCCAGCAGCCAAGATCGGGCAGTGGAACGTCTGAAGAATGAGCAGTTCTTC
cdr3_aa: CASSQDRAVERLKNEQFF

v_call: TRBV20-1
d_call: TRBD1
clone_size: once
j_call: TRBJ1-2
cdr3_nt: TGCAGTGCTAGTAAGGGACAGGGGTTGGGAAGCGGCTACACCTTC
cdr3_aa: CSASKGQGLGSGYTF

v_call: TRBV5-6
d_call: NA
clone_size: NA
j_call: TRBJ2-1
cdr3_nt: TGTGCCAGCAGCCCCGGTTTACTGCGAGAGACCCAGTTCTTC
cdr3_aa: CASSPGLLRETQFF

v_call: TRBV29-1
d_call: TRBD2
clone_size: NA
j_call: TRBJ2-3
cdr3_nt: TGCAGCGTTGGGGGCGGATCTGGGGGGGTCACAGATACGCAGTATTTT
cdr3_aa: CSVGGGSGGVTDTQYF

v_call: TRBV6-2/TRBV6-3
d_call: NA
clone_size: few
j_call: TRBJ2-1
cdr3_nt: TGTGCCAGCAGACTGGACGGCCTGTACAATGAGCAGTTCTTC
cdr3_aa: CASRLDGLYNEQFF

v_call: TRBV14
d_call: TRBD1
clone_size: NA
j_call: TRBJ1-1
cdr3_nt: TGTGCCAGCAGCCAAGTCATGGCAGGGGGCATGGATGAAGCTTTCTTT
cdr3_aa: CASSQVMAGGMDEAFF

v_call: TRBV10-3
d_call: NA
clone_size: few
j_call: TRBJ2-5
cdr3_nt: TGTGCCATCGCCGGAGGGTTGGTAGAGACCCAGTACTTC
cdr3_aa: CAIAGGLVETQYF

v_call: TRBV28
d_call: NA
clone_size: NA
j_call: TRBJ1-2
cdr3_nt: TGTGCCAGCAGTTTAGGGTGGGGAACCTATGGCTACACCTTC
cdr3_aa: CASSLGWGTYGYTF

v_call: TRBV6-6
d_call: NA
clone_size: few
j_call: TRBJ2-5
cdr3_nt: TGTGCCAGCAGACCCCTACGGCCACAGGCAGAGACCCAGTACTTC
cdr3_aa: CASRPLRPQAETQYF

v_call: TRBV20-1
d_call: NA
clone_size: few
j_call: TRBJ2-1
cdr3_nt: TGCAGGCCGCTTGGGAGCTCTGAGCAGTTCTTC
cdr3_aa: CRPLGSSEQFF

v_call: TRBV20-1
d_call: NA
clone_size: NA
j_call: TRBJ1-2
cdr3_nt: TGCAGTGCTAGAGAGTTGTCAGGAGATTCCTATGGCTACACCTTC
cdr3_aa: CSARELSGDSYGYTF

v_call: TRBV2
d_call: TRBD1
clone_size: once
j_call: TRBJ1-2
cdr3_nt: TGTGCCAGCAGTTTATCGGGACAGATCTATGGCTACACCTTC
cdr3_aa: CASSLSGQIYGYTF

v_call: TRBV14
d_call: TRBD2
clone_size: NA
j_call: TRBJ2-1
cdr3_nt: TGTGCCAGCAGCCAAGAACTTCTAGCGGGGGGGCACAATGAGCAGTTCTTC
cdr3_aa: CASSQELLAGGHNEQFF

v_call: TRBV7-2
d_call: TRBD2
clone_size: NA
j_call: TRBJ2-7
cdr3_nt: TGTGCCAGCAGCTTATATGGCCCTCTAGCGGGGGACTACGAGCAGTACTTC
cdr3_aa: CASSLYGPLAGDYEQYF

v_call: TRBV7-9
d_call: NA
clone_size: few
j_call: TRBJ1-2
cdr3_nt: TGTGCCAGCAGCACGGGCCCCCCTAGGGGCTATGGCTACACCTTC
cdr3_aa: CASSTGPPRGYGYTF

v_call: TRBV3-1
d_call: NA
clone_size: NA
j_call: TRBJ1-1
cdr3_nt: TGTGCCAGCAGCCAAGATAGACGGCTCGGAGCTTTCTTT
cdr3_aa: CASSQDRRLGAFF

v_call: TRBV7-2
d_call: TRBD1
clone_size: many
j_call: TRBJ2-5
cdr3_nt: TGTGCCAGCAGAGTCTCCGGGACAGGGAGAGAGACCCAGTACTTC
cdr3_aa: CASRVSGTGRETQYF

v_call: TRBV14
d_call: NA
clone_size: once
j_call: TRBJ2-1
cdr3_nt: TGTGCCAGCAGCCAAGGCTGGCTAGCGAATGAGCAGTTCTTC
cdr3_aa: CASSQGWLANEQFF

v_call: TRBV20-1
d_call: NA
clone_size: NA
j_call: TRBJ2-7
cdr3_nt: TGCAGTGCTAGAGACGGAGGAGCGTGGGGGTCCTACGAGCAGTACTTC
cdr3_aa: CSARDGGAWGSYEQYF

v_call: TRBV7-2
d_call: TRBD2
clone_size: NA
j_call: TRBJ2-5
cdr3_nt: TGTGCCAGCAGCCGAATTCCGGGACTAGCGGGAGAGACCCAGTACTTC
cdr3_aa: CASSRIPGLAGETQYF

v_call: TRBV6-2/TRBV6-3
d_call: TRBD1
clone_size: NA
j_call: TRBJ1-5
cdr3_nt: TGTGCCAGCAGTTACGGACGGACAGGGATTAGCAATCAGCCCCAGCATTTT
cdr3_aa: CASSYGRTGISNQPQHF

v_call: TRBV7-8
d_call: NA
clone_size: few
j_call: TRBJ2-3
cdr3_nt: TGTGCCAGCAGCTTAGCGGTAGTGTTCATCTCCGATACGCAGTATTTT
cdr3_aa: CASSLAVVFISDTQYF

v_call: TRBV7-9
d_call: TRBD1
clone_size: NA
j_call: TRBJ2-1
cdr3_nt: TGTGCCAGCAGCCGAACCGGGACAGCGAGCAACGAGCAGTTCTTC
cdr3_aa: CASSRTGTASNEQFF

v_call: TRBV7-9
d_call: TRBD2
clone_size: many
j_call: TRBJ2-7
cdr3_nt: TGTGCCAGCAGTTTAACGGGGGGGAGCTCCTACGAGCAGTACTTC
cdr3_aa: CASSLTGGSSYEQYF

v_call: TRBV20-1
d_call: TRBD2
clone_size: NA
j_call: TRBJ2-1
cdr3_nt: TGCAGTGGGGAGGTGACGGGAGGAGGGTTGAAAATCAGACAGTTCTTC
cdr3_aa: CSGEVTGGGLKIRQFF

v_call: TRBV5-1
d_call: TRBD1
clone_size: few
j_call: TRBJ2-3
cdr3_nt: TGCGCCAGCAGCTTCCTACAGGGGGGAAGCACAGATACGCAGTATTTT
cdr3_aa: CASSFLQGGSTDTQYF

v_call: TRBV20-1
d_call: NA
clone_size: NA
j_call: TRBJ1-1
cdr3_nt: TGCAGTGCCGAGGCCCTTACGGTCGGCACTGAAGCTTTCTTT
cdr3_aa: CSAEALTVGTEAFF

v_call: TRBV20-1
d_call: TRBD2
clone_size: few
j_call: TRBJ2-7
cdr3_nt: TGCAGTGCAGCGGGACTAGCGGACTCCTACGAGCAGTACTTC
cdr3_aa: CSAAGLADSYEQYF

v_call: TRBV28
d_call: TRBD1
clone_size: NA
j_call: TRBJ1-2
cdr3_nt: TGTGCCAGCAGCCGAGGGACAGCTACCTATGGCTACACCTTC
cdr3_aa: CASSRGTATYGYTF